These T cell receptor beta chains were read from a single sample in a study of response to subunit inactivated influenza vaccine. Using its own MiXCR run on the RT-PCR reads, TCRdb lists one record per CDR3 protein. The sample consists of 500,000 to 550,000 distinct CDR3 sequences, approximately 7.7% of them appearing once. The specimen was PBMCs from blood, collected less than 25 months after vaccination. The receptors were sampled from a man aged 45 to 75 who received an inactivated influenza vaccine. CDR3s include the opening cysteine and the closing phenylalanine or tryptophan. D genes are given only for firm matches. A row's size may be missing; if present it is once, few, many or a size class.

d_call	v_call	clone_size	j_call	cdr3_aa	cdr3_nt
TRBD1	TRBV20-1	few	TRBJ2-7	CSARLEGQGAYEQYF	TGCAGTGCTAGGCTGGAGGGACAGGGGGCCTACGAGCAGTACTTC
.	TRBV5-1	.	TRBJ1-5	CASSLFPDNNQPQHF	TGCGCCAGCAGCTTGTTTCCGGACAACAATCAGCCCCAGCATTTT
TRBD1	TRBV6-1	few	TRBJ2-3	CASSGTVLRVTSTDTQYF	TGTGCCAGCAGCGGGACAGTGCTCAGAGTAACTAGCACAGATACGCAGTATTTT
TRBD2	TRBV20-1	.	TRBJ2-3	CSAASPTSGGAGGTDTQYF	TGCAGTGCCGCAAGCCCTACTAGCGGGGGGGCCGGAGGCACAGATACGCAGTATTTT
.	TRBV20-1	.	TRBJ2-7	CSANARVIEQYF	TGCAGTGCAAACGCTAGGGTTATCGAGCAGTACTTC
.	TRBV5-1	many	TRBJ2-3	CASRGSTDTQYF	TGCGCCAGCAGGGGTAGCACAGATACGCAGTATTTT
TRBD1	TRBV5-1	few	TRBJ1-4	CASSRGDSPNEKLFF	TGCGCCAGCAGCCGGGGGGACAGCCCTAATGAAAAACTGTTTTTT
.	TRBV29-1	.	TRBJ2-1	CSVGEGGNEQFF	TGCAGCGTTGGAGAAGGGGGCAATGAGCAGTTCTTC
TRBD1	TRBV5-1	few	TRBJ2-7	CASSSSGGAVGEQYF	TGCGCCAGCAGCTCCTCAGGGGGCGCTGTGGGGGAGCAGTACTTC
TRBD1	TRBV5-1	few	TRBJ2-2	CASSDRGRSGELFF	TGCGCCAGCAGCGACAGGGGCAGGTCCGGGGAGCTGTTTTTT
TRBD1	TRBV20-1	many	TRBJ2-2	CSAPNYRGNGELFF	TGCAGTGCTCCAAACTACAGGGGTAACGGGGAGCTGTTTTTT
TRBD1	TRBV20-1	few	TRBJ2-5	CSAISPRGQKETQYF	TGCAGTGCCATTAGTCCCAGGGGGCAAAAGGAGACCCAGTACTTC
.	TRBV3-1	many	TRBJ2-7	CASSQVSYEQYF	TGTGCCAGCAGCCAAGTTTCTTACGAGCAGTACTTC
.	TRBV4-2	many	TRBJ2-1	CASRSNGDNEQFF	TGTGCCAGCAGGTCAAACGGAGACAATGAGCAGTTCTTC
TRBD1	TRBV29-1	few	TRBJ1-2	CSVDPGGSYYGYTF	TGCAGCGTTGACCCAGGGGGCTCATACTATGGCTACACCTTC
.	TRBV3-1	.	TRBJ2-5	CASSPLSAGRETQYF	TGTGCCAGCAGCCCCCTAAGCGCAGGGAGGGAGACCCAGTACTTC
.	TRBV5-5	few	TRBJ1-1	CASSLPGPEAFF	TGTGCCAGCAGCTTACCCGGACCTGAAGCTTTCTTT
.	TRBV20-1	many	TRBJ1-4	CSARDQAPTNEKLFF	TGCAGTGCTAGAGACCAGGCACCAACTAATGAAAAACTGTTTTTT
TRBD2	TRBV6-1	few	TRBJ2-2	CASKPAGTSGGELFF	TGTGCCAGCAAACCTGCCGGGACTAGCGGCGGGGAGCTGTTTTTT
TRBD2	TRBV28	many	TRBJ2-5	CASSLAGGFQETQYF	TGTGCCAGCAGTCTAGCGGGGGGGTTCCAAGAGACCCAGTACTTC
TRBD2	TRBV6-1	many	TRBJ2-1	CASSTLGTSGRVEQFF	TGTGCCAGCAGTACCCTCGGGACTAGCGGGAGGGTTGAGCAGTTCTTC
.	TRBV4-1	.	TRBJ2-2	CASSPREGRTGELFF	TGCGCCAGCAGCCCCAGGGAAGGTCGCACCGGGGAGCTGTTTTTT
TRBD2	TRBV20-1	.	TRBJ2-7	CSVRGLAYEQYF	TGCAGTGTCAGGGGACTAGCTTACGAGCAGTACTTC
TRBD1	TRBV5-1	many	TRBJ2-7	CASSLSTGGSYEQYF	TGCGCCAGCAGCTTGTCGACAGGGGGCTCCTACGAGCAGTACTTC
.	TRBV20-1	few	TRBJ2-1	CSARGVSSYNEQFF	TGCAGTGCTAGGGGGGTCAGCTCCTACAATGAGCAGTTCTTC
.	TRBV6-5	many	TRBJ2-3	CASSYGGGSTDTQYF	TGTGCCAGCAGTTACGGTGGGGGCAGCACAGATACGCAGTATTTT
TRBD2	TRBV27	many	TRBJ2-7	CASSPQGGPYEQYF	TGTGCCAGCAGCCCGCAGGGAGGGCCCTACGAGCAGTACTTC
TRBD2	TRBV10-3	few	TRBJ2-3	CAISGGGLADTQYF	TGTGCCATCAGTGGGGGGGGTTTGGCAGATACGCAGTATTTT
TRBD1	TRBV28	many	TRBJ1-5	CASSTAIRGPARSNQPQHF	TGTGCCAGCAGTACCGCCATCAGGGGGCCGGCGCGTAGCAATCAGCCCCAGCATTTT
.	TRBV6-5	many	TRBJ2-2	CASSYALMAGELFF	TGTGCCAGCAGTTATGCTTTGATGGCGGGGGAGCTGTTTTTT
.	TRBV7-2	.	TRBJ1-6	CASSLARAGNSPLHF	TGTGCCAGCAGCTTAGCCAGGGCGGGTAATTCACCCCTCCACTTT
.	TRBV7-7	many	TRBJ2-2	CASSRGEPITGELFF	TGTGCCAGCAGCCGCGGAGAGCCCATCACCGGGGAGCTGTTTTTT
.	TRBV10-3	few	TRBJ1-4	CAISESIWEKLFF	TGTGCCATCAGTGAGTCTATATGGGAAAAACTGTTTTTT
TRBD1	TRBV20-1	.	TRBJ2-7	CSAKRQGARYEQYF	TGCAGTGCTAAGAGACAGGGGGCACGGTACGAGCAGTACTTC
TRBD1	TRBV19	few	TRBJ1-4	CASWTGQANEKLFF	TGTGCCAGTTGGACAGGACAAGCTAATGAAAAACTGTTTTTT
TRBD2	TRBV7-2	few	TRBJ2-5	CASSSRGLAGAETQYF	TGTGCCAGCAGCTCACGGGGACTAGCGGGAGCAGAGACCCAGTACTTC
TRBD2	TRBV5-1	.	TRBJ2-3	CASSPGLAGGTDTQYF	TGCGCCAGCAGCCCAGGACTAGCGGGAGGTACAGATACGCAGTATTTT
TRBD1	TRBV5-8	.	TRBJ1-4	CASSFVGRQGVEKLFF	TGTGCCAGCAGCTTTGTCGGGCGACAGGGGGTCGAAAAACTGTTTTTT
TRBD1	TRBV5-4	.	TRBJ2-5	CASSTPGQGLEETQYF	TGTGCCAGCAGCACCCCGGGACAGGGATTAGAAGAGACCCAGTACTTC
TRBD2	TRBV6-2/TRBV6-3	.	TRBJ2-1	CASSGLAGGPREQFF	TGTGCCAGCAGTGGACTAGCGGGGGGGCCCAGGGAGCAGTTCTTC
TRBD2	TRBV27	.	TRBJ2-1	CASRRTSGSVSYNEQFF	TGTGCCAGCAGAAGGACTAGCGGGAGTGTTTCCTACAATGAGCAGTTCTTC
TRBD2	TRBV27	.	TRBJ2-1	CASSYAGGSYNEQFF	TGTGCCAGCAGTTACGCGGGAGGTTCCTACAATGAGCAGTTCTTC
.	TRBV4-1	few	TRBJ2-7	CASSYQSGDKSSYEQYF	TGCGCCAGCAGCTATCAGTCAGGGGATAAAAGCTCCTACGAGCAGTACTTC
.	TRBV7-9	many	TRBJ1-3	CASSLGLGVTGNTIYF	TGTGCCAGCAGCTTAGGACTCGGAGTTACTGGAAACACCATATATTTT
TRBD2	TRBV20-1	.	TRBJ2-1	CSARDPSGRAWEQFF	TGCAGTGCTAGGGACCCTAGCGGGAGGGCCTGGGAGCAGTTCTTC
TRBD2	TRBV7-2	.	TRBJ2-7	CASSSGGGPYEQYF	TGTGCCAGCAGCTCGGGGGGTGGTCCCTACGAGCAGTACTTC
.	TRBV20-1	few	TRBJ1-1	CSARDPANTEAFF	TGCAGTGCTAGAGATCCGGCGAACACTGAAGCTTTCTTT